A single sample gave rise to the 26 T cell receptor beta chains below, sequenced in a study of shared clonotypes between healthy human individuals (dated by TCRdb to between 2020 and 2021). The library was prepared using the immunoSEQ multiplex PCR assay. TCRdb mirrors the immuneACCESS table, restricted to in-frame sequences. Some clones are absent from its copies; in checked studies, under half trace to an unresolved V gene, and the reason for the others is unknown. The sample records 2 million to 3 million clones, over 85% of which are singletons. Around 0.4% of the sample is taken by the ten largest. The specimen sequenced was naive CD4+ T cells from PBMCs. Per the publication, the cell subset or site label means: CD45RA+ positively selected. These receptors all stem from a man younger than 35 in good health. Some clones in this sample may be carry-over from other donors' samples.

Worth noting for this clone: This CDR3 is also generated by other DNA sequences in the sample. The chain links TRBV7-3 to TRBJ2-3; D gene unclear. The germline V gene encodes CDR1 SGHTA and CDR2 FQGTGA. CDR3 length: 13 residues. Trimming left V 3 bases short and J 1 base short, with 5 bases between. As DNA, the CDR3 is TGTGCCAGCAGCTTTAGGGGCACAGATACGCAGTATTTT. Translating gives CASSFRGTDTQYF.

The chain carries TRBV6-5 and TRBJ2-7, with D unclear. Germline CDR1 reads MNHEY; CDR2 reads SVGAGI. The CDR3 is 14 residues long. The V end lost 2 bases, the J end lost 3 bases, and 11 bases lay between the germline ends. This CDR3 is CASSYGLKGYEQYF. The CDR3 coding sequence is TGTGCCAGCAGTTACGGTCTCAAGGGCTACGAGCAGTACTTC.

Written as DNA, the CDR3 is TGCGCCAGCAGCTTGGCCGAGATGAACACCGGGGAGCTGTTTTTT. Translation gives CASSLAEMNTGELFF. The rearrangement joins TRBV5-1 to TRBJ2-2; D not certain. V was pared by 0 bases and J by 1 base, with 7 bases between. The germline V gene has CDR1 SGHRS and CDR2 YFSETQ. The CDR3 runs 15 residues.

The chain employs TRBV5-5 and TRBJ1-5; no reliable D call. V lost 1 base and J lost 0, with 11 bases in between. The V gene's germline CDR1 is SGHKS and CDR2 YYEKEE (reference sequence). The CDR3 is made up of 16 amino acids. For the CDR3, the DNA is TGTGCCAGCAGCTTGAGCCTTTCGGCTAGCAATCAGCCCCAGCATTTT. Its protein is CASSLSLSASNQPQHF.

This sequence joins TRBV18 and TRBJ2-3; D may be TRBD2 (6 bases). Germline CDR1 and CDR2: KGHSH and LQKENI. The CDR3 runs 15 residues. Trimming shortened V by 5 bases and J by 2 bases, and 14 bases separated the two germline ends. The CDR3 nucleotides are TGTGCCAGCTCAGCGCGGGACCTAGTCACAGATACGCAGTATTTT. Protein product: CASSARDLVTDTQYF.

The V call is TRBV5-6, the J call TRBJ2-2, with 9 bases identical to TRBD1. V lost 4 bases to trimming and J lost 5 bases; unmatched junction nucleotides: 6. Germline CDR1 is SGHDT and CDR2 is YYEEEE. This CDR3 has 15 amino acids. The chain's CDR3 is CASSHRGRSTGELFF. CDR3 bases: TGTGCCAGCAGCCACAGGGGGCGATCAACCGGGGAGCTGTTTTTT. Combining the CDR3 with reference TRBV5-6 and TRBJ2-2 gives the whole variable domain DAGVTQSPTHLIKTRGQQVTLRCSPKSGHDTVSWYQQALGQGPQFIFQYYEEEERQRGNFPDRFSGHQFPNYSSELNVNALLLGDSALYLCASSHRGRSTGELFFGEGSRLTVL.

V and J are TRBV7-2 and TRBJ2-1, with TRBD2 matching over 8 bases. CDR3 size: 15 residues. Trimming took 5 bases from V and 7 from J; bases not matched to a gene: 10. The germline gives CDR1 SGHTA, CDR2 FQGNSA. The CDR3 region is CASSPRTSLRNEQFF. CDR3 nucleotide sequence: TGTGCCAGCAGCCCCCGGACTAGCTTAAGGAATGAGCAGTTCTTC.

V is TRBV6-6 and J is TRBJ1-3; possibly TRBD1 for D (5 bases). V lost 5 bases and J 0 bases, leaving 11 bases between the germline ends. This CDR3 contains 15 residues. In germline, CDR1 is MNHNY, CDR2 SVGAGI (reference sequence). The DNA for the CDR3 is TGTGCCAGCAGTCAACAGGCAAGCTCTGGAAACACCATATATTTT. Its translation is CASSQQASSGNTIYF.

The gene calls are TRBV5-6 and TRBJ2-3; D uncertain. CDR1 is SGHDT and CDR2 is YYEEEE in the germline V gene. With 4 bases removed from V and 4 bases from J, the gap between germline ends came to 13 bases. This CDR3 spans 14 amino acids. The CDR3 region is CASSPAQFADTQYF. CDR3 in DNA: TGTGCCAGCAGCCCTGCCCAGTTTGCAGATACGCAGTATTTT. Complete variable domain (other parts from reference TRBV5-6 and TRBJ2-3): DAGVTQSPTHLIKTRGQQVTLRCSPKSGHDTVSWYQQALGQGPQFIFQYYEEEERQRGNFPDRFSGHQFPNYSSELNVNALLLGDSALYLCASSPAQFADTQYFGPGTRLTVL.

J is TRBJ2-7 and V is TRBV7-6; possible D gene TRBD2, 6 bases. The CDR3 is 15 residues long. V gave up 0 bases and J gave up 2 bases, with 11 bases separating them. Germline-derived CDR1 and CDR2 are SGHVS and FNYEAQ. CDR3 region: CASSLAPSETYEQYF. The CDR3 DNA reads TGTGCCAGCAGCTTAGCGCCTAGCGAGACCTACGAGCAGTACTTC.

The chain links TRBV5-1 to TRBJ2-5; D is uncertain. The CDR3 loop spans 12 amino acids. The germline gives CDR1 SGHRS, CDR2 YFSETQ. V dropped 0 bases and J dropped 9 bases, with 9 bases sitting between them. CDR3 in amino acids: CASSLGLPPQYF. In nucleotides, the CDR3 is TGCGCCAGCAGCTTGGGGCTCCCACCCCAGTACTTC.

The chain has TRBV27 and TRBJ2-7, with 15 bases that match TRBD2. This CDR3 is built from 16 residues. The J segment lost 4 bases and the V segment lost 2 bases, leaving 3 bases of the junction unmatched. In germline, CDR1 is MNHEY, CDR2 SMNVEV (reference sequence). The CDR3 region has the DNA TGTGCCAGCAGTTTAACCGGGACTAGCGGGAGGTACGAGCAGTACTTC. Amino acids: CASSLTGTSGRYEQYF.

The V and J genes are TRBV29-1 and TRBJ2-1; D ambiguous. Trimming shortened V by 4 bases and J by 6 bases, and 10 bases separated the two germline ends. Germline V gene sequence: CDR1 SQVTM, CDR2 ANQGSEA. The CDR3 runs to 12 residues. The DNA for the CDR3 is TGCAGCGTTGTTCCAGGCCTCAATGAGCAGTTCTTC. It translates to CSVVPGLNEQFF.

V usage is TRBV7-2 and J usage is TRBJ2-7; possible D gene TRBD1, 5 bases. This CDR3 contains 15 residues. Trimming shortened V by 2 bases and J by 6 bases, and 17 bases separated the two germline ends. The germline gives CDR1 SGHTA, CDR2 FQGNSA. This CDR3 reads CASSLQGLTAGEQYF. The CDR3 region has the DNA TGTGCCAGCAGCTTACAGGGATTAACTGCCGGCGAGCAGTACTTC. The full variable domain, rest sourced from reference TRBV7-2 and TRBJ2-7, is GAGVSQSPSNKVTEKGKDVELRCDPISGHTALYWYRQSLGQGLEFLIYFQGNSAPDKSGLPSDRFSAERTGGSVSTLTIQRTQQEDSAVYLCASSLQGLTAGEQYFGPGTRLTVT.

The chain links TRBV5-1 to TRBJ2-2; D uncertain. Germline CDR1 SGHRS, CDR2 YFSETQ. The V gene lost 0 bases and the J gene lost 6 bases, with 9 bases spanning the gap. There are 14 residues in the CDR3. CDR3 amino acids: CASSLVGSSGELFF. CDR3 sequence (DNA): TGCGCCAGCAGCTTGGTGGGGTCCTCCGGGGAGCTGTTTTTT.

In this sample, this clone turned up once. V is TRBV11-3 and J is TRBJ1-3, with D tentatively TRBD1 (6 bases). The length of the CDR3 is 14 residues. Trimming pared 5 bases from V and 0 bases from J, leaving 8 bases between. Germline CDR1 is SGHNT and CDR2 is YENEEA. The CDR3 here is CASSPTGSGNTIYF. The CDR3 nucleotides read TGTGCCAGCAGCCCGACAGGCTCTGGAAACACCATATATTTT.

In the case of this clone: The same CDR3 arises from other DNA sequences in this sample as well. The rearrangement uses TRBV5-1 and TRBJ2-5; 7 bases are a match to TRBD1. The CDR3 length is 14 residues. From germline, CDR1 is SGHRS and CDR2 YFSETQ. With V trimmed by 0 bases and J by 5 bases, 4 bases remained unmatched. The CDR3 protein is CASSLEGAGETQYF. CDR3 DNA: TGCGCCAGCAGCTTGGAGGGGGCCGGGGAGACCCAGTACTTC.

The V gene is TRBV29-1, the J gene TRBJ2-1, with D hard to call. CDR1 and CDR2 from the germline V gene are SQVTM and ANQGSEA. Between the trimmed V and J ends, which lost 5 bases and 2 bases, there was a span of 4 bases. The CDR3 loop spans 11 amino acids. The DNA for the CDR3 is TGCAGCGTTAACACCTACAATGAGCAGTTCTTC. It specifies CSVNTYNEQFF.

This rearrangement joins TRBV27 to TRBJ2-5; TRBD1 aligns across 8 bases. Germline V lookup: CDR1 MNHEY, CDR2 SMNVEV (reference sequence). Germline trimming cut 7 bases from V and 2 bases from J; bases unmatched to any gene: 15. The CDR3 extends over 17 amino acids. CDR3 sequence: CASTDRGYGRGQETQYF. The CDR3 coding sequence is TGTGCCAGCACCGACAGGGGATACGGTAGAGGACAAGAGACCCAGTACTTC.

This chain links TRBV5-6 with TRBJ1-5; D is possibly TRBD1 (5 bases). The V end lost 1 base, the J end lost 0 bases, and 20 bases lay between the germline ends. Germline CDR1 reads SGHDT; CDR2 reads YYEEEE. This CDR3 is 19 amino acids long. This CDR3 is CASSLTGWGDPNSNQPQHF. As DNA, the CDR3 is TGTGCCAGCAGCTTGACCGGATGGGGGGATCCGAATAGCAATCAGCCCCAGCATTTT.

This clone has just one count. The chain is built from TRBV7-2 and TRBJ1-2; 7 positions agree with TRBD1. The CDR3 runs to 12 residues. From germline, CDR1 is SGHTA and CDR2 FQGNSA. The trim removed 5 bases at V and 5 bases at J, leaving 2 bases unmatched. The CDR3 spells CASSAQGYGYTF. DNA for the CDR3: TGTGCCAGCAGCGCACAGGGGTATGGCTACACCTTC.

A note on this clone: The sample carries other DNA sequences with the same CDR3. The chain recombines TRBV5-1 with TRBJ2-5; 8 bases match TRBD2. Germline values: CDR1 SGHRS, CDR2 YFSETQ. This CDR3 is built from 14 residues. Germline trimming cut 3 bases from V and 2 bases from J; bases unmatched to any gene: 3. CDR3 nucleotides: TGCGCCAGCAGCTCCGGGGGGGGTCAAGAGACCCAGTACTTC. It encodes CASSSGGGQETQYF.

This clone was found once. This chain links TRBV5-1 with TRBJ1-1; perhaps TRBD1 as D (5 bases). Germline CDR1 reads SGHRS; CDR2 reads YFSETQ. V lost 4 bases, J lost 4 bases, and 11 bases lay in between. The CDR3 has 13 amino acids. CDR3 loop: CASSPDGATEAFF. As DNA, the CDR3 is TGCGCCAGCAGCCCCGACGGGGCCACTGAAGCTTTCTTT.

About this clone: Other DNA sequences from this sample encode an identical CDR3 as well. The chain uses TRBV5-4 and TRBJ2-7, with D possibly matching TRBD2 (6 bases). Germline CDR1 reads SGHNT; CDR2 reads YYREEE (reference sequence). The CDR3 has 14 amino acids. The V end lost 0 bases, the J end lost 4 bases, and 11 bases lay between the germline ends. This CDR3 reads CASSLVGGAYEQYF. CDR3 in DNA: TGTGCCAGCAGCTTGGTCGGGGGAGCATACGAGCAGTACTTC.

The chain combines TRBV27 with TRBJ1-1; 7 nucleotides align to TRBD1. This CDR3 spans 16 amino acids. J gave up 0 bases and V 5 bases, and 9 bases lay outside the gene matches. Germline V gene sequence: CDR1 MNHEY, CDR2 SMNVEV (reference sequence). CDR3 sequence reads: CASSPLLRGVNTEAFF. CDR3 in DNA: TGTGCCAGCAGTCCCCTTCTCAGGGGGGTGAACACTGAAGCTTTCTTT.

This clone has a single count. Other DNA sequences in the same sample also yield this CDR3. The V and J genes are TRBV25-1 and TRBJ2-7; D uncertain. CDR1 is MGHDK, CDR2 SYGVNS, per germline. The CDR3 contains 14 residues. Trimming took 3 bases from V and 1 from J, leaving 10 bases between them. The CDR3 protein is CASSDPGSSYEQYF. CDR3 bases: TGTGCCAGCAGTGACCCGGGCAGTTCCTACGAGCAGTACTTC.